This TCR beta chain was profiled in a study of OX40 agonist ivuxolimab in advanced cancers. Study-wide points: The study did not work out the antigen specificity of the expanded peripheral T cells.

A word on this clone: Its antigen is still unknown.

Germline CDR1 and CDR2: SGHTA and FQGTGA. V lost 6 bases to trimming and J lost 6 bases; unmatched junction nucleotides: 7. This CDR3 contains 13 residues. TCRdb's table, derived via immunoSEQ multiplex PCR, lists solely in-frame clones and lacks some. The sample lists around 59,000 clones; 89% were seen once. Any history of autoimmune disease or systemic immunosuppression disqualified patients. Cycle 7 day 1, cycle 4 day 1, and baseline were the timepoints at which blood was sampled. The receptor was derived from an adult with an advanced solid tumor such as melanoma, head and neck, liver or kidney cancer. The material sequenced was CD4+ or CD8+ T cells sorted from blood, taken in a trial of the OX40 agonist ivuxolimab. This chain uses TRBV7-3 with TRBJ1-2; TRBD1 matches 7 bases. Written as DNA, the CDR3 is TGTGCCAGCAGTTCCACAGGGGAGGATGGCTACACCTTC. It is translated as CASSSTGEDGYTF.